In this sample, the clone carrying this T cell receptor (beta chain) is medium-sized. The CDR3 has 14 amino acids. The V gene lost 0 bases and the J gene lost 5 bases, with 9 bases spanning the gap. Germline V gene sequence: CDR1 LGHNA, CDR2 YNFKEQ. The data derive from a study of HIV-infected patients and healthy controls. Alpha and beta constant-region primers primed reverse transcription of approximately 0.55 ug RNA. Separate chain-specific third strand synthesis with multiplexing indices produced the alpha and beta libraries. A 12-nucleotide barcode per molecule came from two concatenated random hexamers added pre-amplification. TCRdb re-analysed the 5' RACE reads in MiXCR, keeping a single row per CDR3 protein. This sample carries some 17,000 distinct CDR3 sequences, roughly a tenth of them seen once, and the ten largest clones take more than 4.5%. Whole blood was used without fractionation, so all unsorted peripheral T cells were included.

V is TRBV4-2 and J is TRBJ2-3; D is unresolved. Sequenced input: blood. The TCR comes from an adult in good health. The CDR3 is CASSQDPEKDTQYF. DNA of the CDR3: TGTGCCAGCAGCCAAGACCCCGAGAAAGATACGCAGTATTTT.